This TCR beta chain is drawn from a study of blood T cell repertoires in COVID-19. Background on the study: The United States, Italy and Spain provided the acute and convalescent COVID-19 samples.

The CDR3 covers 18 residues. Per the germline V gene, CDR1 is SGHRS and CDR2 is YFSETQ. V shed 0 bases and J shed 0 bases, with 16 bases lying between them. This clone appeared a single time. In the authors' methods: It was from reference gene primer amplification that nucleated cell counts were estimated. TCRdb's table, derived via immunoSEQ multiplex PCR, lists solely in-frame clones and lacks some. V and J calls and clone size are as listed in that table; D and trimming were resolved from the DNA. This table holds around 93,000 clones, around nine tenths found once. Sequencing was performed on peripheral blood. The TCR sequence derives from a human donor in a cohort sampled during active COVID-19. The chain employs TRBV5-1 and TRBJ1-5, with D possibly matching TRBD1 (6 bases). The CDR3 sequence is CASSLGGEGEVSNQPQHF. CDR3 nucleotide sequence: TGCGCCAGCAGCTTGGGCGGGGAGGGGGAGGTTAGCAATCAGCCCCAGCATTTT.